The entry that follows covers one TCR beta chain sequence. The sample comes from a study of blood T cell repertoires in COVID-19. On the study more broadly: PBMCs, B-cell-depleted T cells, or T cells were the source of the cDNA or gDNA that made up the material.

The protocol was immunoSEQ multiplex PCR, while the TCRdb copy is restricted to in-frame clones and leaves out a portion. The table lists around 200,000 clones, roughly 89% of them singletons. The CDR3 has 14 residues. Germline V gene lookup returns CDR1 LGHNA and CDR2 YNFKEQ. The V end was cut by 0 bases, the J end by 9 bases, with 14 bases between. The sequenced sample was peripheral blood. This chain links TRBV4-2 with TRBJ1-2; D is perhaps TRBD1 (5 bases). The sequence was collected from a man between 18 and 29 years old with active or convalescent COVID-19. The CDR3 sequence is CASSQEPQGTSYTF. CDR3 nucleotide sequence: TGTGCCAGCAGCCAAGAACCGCAGGGTACGAGCTACACCTTC.